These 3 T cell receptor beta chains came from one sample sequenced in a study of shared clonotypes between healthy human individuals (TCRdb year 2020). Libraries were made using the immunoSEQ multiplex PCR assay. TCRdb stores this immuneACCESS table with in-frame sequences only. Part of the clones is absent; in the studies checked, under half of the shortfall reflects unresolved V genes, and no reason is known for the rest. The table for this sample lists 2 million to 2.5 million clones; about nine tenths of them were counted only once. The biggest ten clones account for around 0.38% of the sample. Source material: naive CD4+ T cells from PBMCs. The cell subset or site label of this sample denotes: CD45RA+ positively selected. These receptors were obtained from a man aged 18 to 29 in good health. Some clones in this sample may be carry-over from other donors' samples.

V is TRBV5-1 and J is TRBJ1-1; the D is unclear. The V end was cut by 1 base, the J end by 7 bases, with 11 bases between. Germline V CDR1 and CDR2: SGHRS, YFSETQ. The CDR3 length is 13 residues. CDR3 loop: CASSLRQNGEAFF. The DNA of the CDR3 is TGCGCCAGCAGCTTGCGGCAGAATGGTGAAGCTTTCTTT.

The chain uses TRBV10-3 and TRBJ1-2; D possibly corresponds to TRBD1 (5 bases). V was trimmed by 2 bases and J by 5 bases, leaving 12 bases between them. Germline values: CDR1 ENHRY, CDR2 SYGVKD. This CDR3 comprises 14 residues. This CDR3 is CAISEGPPGYGYTF. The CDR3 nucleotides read TGTGCCATCAGTGAGGGACCGCCAGGGTATGGCTACACCTTC.

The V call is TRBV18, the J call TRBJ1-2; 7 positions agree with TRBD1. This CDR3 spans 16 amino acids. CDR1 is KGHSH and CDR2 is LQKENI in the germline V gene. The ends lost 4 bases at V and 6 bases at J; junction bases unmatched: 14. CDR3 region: CASSLLPGQTTDGYTF. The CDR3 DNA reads TGTGCCAGCTCACTCCTACCGGGACAGACAACCGATGGCTACACCTTC.